This T cell receptor (beta chain) was recorded in a study of T cell clones after liver transplantation. The CDR3 totals 15 residues. V lost 1 base, J lost 3 bases, and 11 bases lay in between. Germline CDR1 is SGHVS and CDR2 is FNYEAQ. Whole-study findings and limits: Migration into the graft, not deletion, may explain lost graft donor-reactive T cells.

Points on this clone: Its antigen remains unidentified.

Using immunoSEQ multiplex PCR, the repertoire was profiled, and TCRdb retains in-frame clones only, with some absent. The sample includes tens of thousands of clones, less than 90% of them seen just once. Sequencing was performed on CD4+ T cells from blood, taken at the 22-month timepoint. The rearrangement links TRBV7-6 to TRBJ2-3, with D perhaps TRBD2 (7 bases). This TCR came from a human patient who received a liver transplant. Some T cells may possibly be graft donor cells. The CDR3 sequence is CASSLGGGATDTQYF. CDR3 DNA sequence: TGTGCCAGCAGCTTAGGAGGGGGGGCAACAGATACGCAGTATTTT. Based on the CDR3 plus reference TRBV7-6 and TRBJ2-3, the full variable domain is GAGVSQSPRYKVTKRGQDVALRCDPISGHVSLYWYRQALGQGPEFLTYFNYEAQQDKSGLPNDRFSAERPEGSISTLTIQRTEQRDSAMYRCASSLGGGATDTQYFGPGTRLTVL.